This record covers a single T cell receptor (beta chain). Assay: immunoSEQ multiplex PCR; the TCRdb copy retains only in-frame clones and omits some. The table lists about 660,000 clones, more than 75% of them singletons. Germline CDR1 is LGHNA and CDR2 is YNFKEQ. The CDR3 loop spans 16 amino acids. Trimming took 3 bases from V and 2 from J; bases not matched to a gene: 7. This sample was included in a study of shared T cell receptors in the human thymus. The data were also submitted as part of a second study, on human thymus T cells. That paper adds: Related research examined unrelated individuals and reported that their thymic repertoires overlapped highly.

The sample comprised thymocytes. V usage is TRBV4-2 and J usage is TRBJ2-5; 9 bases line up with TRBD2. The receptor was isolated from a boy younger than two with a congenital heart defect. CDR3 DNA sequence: TGTGCCAGCAGCCATAGACTAGCGGAAGGACAAGAGACCCAGTACTTC. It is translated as CASSHRLAEGQETQYF.